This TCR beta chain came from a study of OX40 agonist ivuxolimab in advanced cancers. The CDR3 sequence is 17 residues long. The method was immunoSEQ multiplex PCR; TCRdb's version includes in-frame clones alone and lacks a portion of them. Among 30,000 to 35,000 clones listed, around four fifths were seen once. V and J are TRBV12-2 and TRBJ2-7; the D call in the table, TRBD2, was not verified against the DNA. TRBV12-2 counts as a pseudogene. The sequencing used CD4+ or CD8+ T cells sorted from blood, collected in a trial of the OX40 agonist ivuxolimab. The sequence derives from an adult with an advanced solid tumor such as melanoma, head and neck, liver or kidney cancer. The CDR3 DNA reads TGTGCAAGTCGCTTAGCGAAGGGGAGGGGCGATACCTACGAGCAGTACTTC. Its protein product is CASRLAKGRGDTYEQYF.